The next 15 T cell receptor beta chains were all read from a single sample in a study of metastatic and nonmetastatic thyroid tumors. All patients were treatment-naive before thyroid surgery. MiXCR reprocessed the PCR reads for TCRdb. This sample has under 30,000 clones; less than 25% occur once, and the top ten carry under 45%. Sequences were obtained from blood. These receptors came from a female donor with papillary thyroid cancer or a benign thyroid nodule (not recorded which). Some clones in this sample may be carry-over from other donors' samples.

The gene calls are TRBV6-1 and TRBJ1-3; no clear D gene. Trimming cost V 5 bases and J 4 bases, with 9 bases left between them. The germline V gene has CDR1 MNHNS and CDR2 SASEGT. The CDR3 loop spans 13 amino acids. The CDR3 sequence is CASSPPGGNTIYF. In nucleotides, the CDR3 is TGTGCCAGCAGTCCGCCGGGAGGAAACACCATATATTTT.

This clone was observed many times. CDR3 amino acids: CASSSRGYTGELFF. The CDR3 bases are TGTGCCAGCAGCTCACGGGGTTACACCGGGGAGCTGTTTTTT. V gene TRBV7-3 combines with J gene TRBJ2-2, with D possibly matching TRBD2 (5 bases). With 4 bases removed from V and 3 bases from J, the gap between germline ends came to 9 bases. The CDR3 contains 14 residues. CDR1 SGHTA and CDR2 FQGTGA come from the germline V gene.

The V call is TRBV5-8, the J call TRBJ2-7; D call uncertain. V was cut by 0 bases and J by 3 bases, with 10 bases left in between. CDR3 length equals 14 residues. Germline CDR1 and CDR2: SGHTS and YDEGEE. The CDR3: CASSLGGTIYEQYF. The CDR3 coding sequence is TGTGCCAGCAGCTTGGGCGGCACTATCTACGAGCAGTACTTC.

This clone has a count of ten or more. V is TRBV29-1 and J is TRBJ1-2; possibly TRBD1 for D (5 bases). The V gene's germline CDR1 is SQVTM and CDR2 ANQGSEA. The CDR3 covers 11 residues. V was trimmed by 7 bases and J by 1 base, leaving 7 bases between them. The CDR3 DNA reads TGCAGCGCACAGGATAACTATGGCTACACCTTC. It is translated as CSAQDNYGYTF.

This clone was observed at least ten times. The chain employs TRBV20-1 and TRBJ1-2; TRBD1 aligns across 9 bases. CDR3 length equals 15 residues. Germline CDR1 DFQATT, CDR2 SNEGSKA (reference sequence). V shed 3 bases and J 5 bases; nucleotides not matched to a gene: 10. The CDR3 coding sequence is TGCAGTGCTAGCAAGGGACAGGGATTGGTATATGGCTACACCTTC. Its translation: CSASKGQGLVYGYTF.

This clone is labeled medium-sized. V is TRBV12-3 or TRBV12-4 and J is TRBJ2-1; 9 bases match TRBD2. Germline trimming cut 6 bases from V and 9 bases from J; bases unmatched to any gene: 12. The CDR3 is made up of 15 amino acids. In nucleotides, the CDR3 is TGTGCCAGCAGCAATTACTTAGCGGGAGCCCTTGAGCAGTTCTTC. Encoded protein: CASSNYLAGALEQFF.

The chain has TRBV20-1 and TRBJ2-1, with D uncertain. Germline lookup yields CDR1 DFQATT and CDR2 SNEGSKA (reference sequence). The CDR3 contains 11 residues. Trimming took off 1 base at V and 10 bases at J, with 8 bases between the two ends. DNA of the CDR3: TGCAGTGCTAGAGGTAGCCCGGAGCAGTTCTTC. Its translation: CSARGSPEQFF.

This sequence joins TRBV5-1 and TRBJ2-7; TRBD1 matches at 8 bases. Germline loops: CDR1 SGHRS, CDR2 YFSETQ. The CDR3 is 17 residues long. Trimming took 1 base from V and 6 from J; bases not matched to a gene: 15. CDR3 in amino acids: CASSLTVTGGAAGEQYF. CDR3 nucleotides: TGCGCCAGCAGCTTGACGGTTACAGGGGGAGCGGCAGGCGAGCAGTACTTC.

This clone came up many times. The V and J genes are TRBV9 and TRBJ2-7; 9 nucleotides align to TRBD1. Germline loops: CDR1 SGDLS, CDR2 YYNGEE. The trim removed 1 base at V and 6 bases at J, leaving 5 bases unmatched. This CDR3 spans 14 amino acids. The DNA of the CDR3 is TGTGCCAGCAGCGTAACGGACAGGGGAGGCGAGCAGTACTTC. It yields the protein CASSVTDRGGEQYF.

This clone is labeled large. Other DNA variants within this sample encode the same CDR3. DNA for the CDR3: TGTGCCAGCAGTTTATCACTAGCGGGGTCTCGATACAATGAGCAGTTCTTC. This codes for CASSLSLAGSRYNEQFF. The rearrangement uses TRBV27 and TRBJ2-1; TRBD2 agrees at 10 bases. The CDR3 length is 17 residues. The J segment lost 4 bases and the V segment lost 0 bases, leaving 6 bases of the junction unmatched. Germline-derived CDR1 and CDR2 are MNHEY and SMNVEV (reference sequence).

This clone was found a few times. The chain joins TRBV5-1 to TRBJ2-1; no definite D call. This CDR3 contains 17 residues. Germline V CDR1 and CDR2: SGHRS, YFSETQ. Trimming shortened V by 0 bases and J by 0 bases, and 13 bases separated the two germline ends. The CDR3 loop reads CASSLGSSLSSYNEQFF. The CDR3 DNA sequence: TGCGCCAGCAGCTTGGGTAGCAGCCTGAGCTCCTACAATGAGCAGTTCTTC.

The V call is TRBV19, the J call TRBJ1-1; 9 nucleotides match TRBD1. Trimming at V came to 6 bases and at J to 7 bases, leaving 12 bases not matched to a gene. CDR1 is LNHDA, CDR2 SQIVND, per germline (reference sequence). This CDR3 is 15 amino acids long. In DNA, the CDR3 is TGTGCCAGTAGCAAGACAGGGGGACCGAACTTTGAAGCTTTCTTT. It codes for CASSKTGGPNFEAFF. Supplemented by reference TRBV19 and TRBJ1-1, the full variable domain reads DGGITQSPKYLFRKEGQNVTLSCEQNLNHDAMYWYRQDPGQGLRLIYYSQIVNDFQKGDIAEGYSVSREKKESFPLTVTSAQKNPTAFYLCASSKTGGPNFEAFFGQGTRLTVV.

This clone was seen only a few times. Germline and junction disagree at one end, which may indicate a read error. This sample also contains other DNA sequences that code for the same CDR3. The V gene is TRBV5-4, the J gene TRBJ1-2; D is uncertain. Germline loops: CDR1 SGHNT, CDR2 YYREEE (reference sequence). This CDR3 has 14 amino acids. CDR3: CASSLAKLNYGYTF. CDR3 sequence (DNA): TGTGCCAGCAGCTTGGCCAAACTCAACTATGGCTACACTTTC.

This clone qualifies as medium-sized. V gene TRBV15 combines with J gene TRBJ2-2, with D perhaps TRBD2 (6 bases). The CDR3 loop spans 17 amino acids. The germline V and J ends were trimmed by 0 bases and 0 bases, with 11 bases remaining between them. CDR1 and CDR2 (germline): LNHNV, YYDKDF (reference sequence). CDR3 sequence: CATSRDPRTTNTGELFF. CDR3 DNA sequence: TGTGCCACCAGCAGAGATCCGAGGACTACGAACACCGGGGAGCTGTTTTTT.

In this sample, this clone turned up many times. The chain employs TRBV9 and TRBJ2-3, with 7 bases aligning to TRBD2. CDR3 length: 16 residues. Germline lookup yields CDR1 SGDLS and CDR2 YYNGEE. J lost 0 bases, V lost 0 bases, and 4 bases had no gene match. CDR3 in amino acids: CASSVALAESTDTQYF. In DNA, the CDR3 is TGTGCCAGCAGCGTAGCCCTAGCGGAAAGCACAGATACGCAGTATTTT.